This T cell receptor (beta chain) was found in a study of cytomegalovirus exposure and HLA in healthy donors. Whole-study context: About 79 million unique TCRs from HLA-typed donors were held in an early data release.

V was cut by 5 bases and J by 1 base, with 8 bases left in between. Germline lookup yields CDR1 PRHDT and CDR2 FYEKMQ (reference sequence). The CDR3 has 13 residues. This clone was observed at least ten times. Antigen unknown. With 60 Vbeta and 13 Jbeta primers, the PCR was carried out. The repertoire was sequenced with immunoSEQ multiplex PCR; TCRdb's copy has only in-frame clones and lacks some. The table has about 140,000 clones, roughly three fifths seen once; the top ten hold approximately 1.7%. Findings of the study overall: In an earlier analysis, most TCR beta V segments were productive about 87% or about 30% of the time. The authors assumed roughly uniform sequencing depth across donors for presence/absence analyses. As a later analysis showed, a missense DCLRE1C variant was linked to trimming of TCR beta V- and J-genes.

The genes are TRBV13 and TRBJ1-1; no clear D. The sample comprised PBMCs. This clonotype originated in a male donor in good health and CMV-seronegative. The CDR3: CASSAVRNTEAFF. The CDR3 bases are TGTGCCAGCAGCGCCGTTAGGAACACTGAAGCTTTCTTT.